The rows below give T cell receptor beta chains drawn from one sample of a study of shared clonotypes between healthy human individuals. Repertoires were generated with immunoSEQ multiplex PCR, while TCRdb's copy carries only in-frame clones and drops some. The table lists some 1,100,000 clones, more than 75% of them singletons, with more than 0.5% in the top ten. The material sequenced was memory CD4+ T cells from PBMCs. These receptors came from a man between 18 and 35 years old in good health. Some clones in this sample may be carry-over from other donors' samples. Each CDR3 is given with its conserved first and last residue. D genes are given only for firm matches. Clone size is shown for a subset of rows, as once, few, many or a class of expanded clone.

size,V,J,D,DNA,CDR3
NA,TRBV7-2,TRBJ1-3,TRBD1,TGTGCCAGCAGCTTCCCAGGGGGGCCTGGCACCATATATTTT,CASSFPGGPGTIYF
NA,TRBV21-1,TRBJ2-7,NA,TGTGCCAGCAGCAATCCCGTCGTAGGACGGAAGATCGAGCAGTACTTC,CASSNPVVGRKIEQYF
NA,TRBV7-8,TRBJ2-2,TRBD2,TGTGCCAGCAGCGAAGGACTAGCGGGATACACCGGGGAGCTGTTTTTT,CASSEGLAGYTGELFF
NA,TRBV5-3,TRBJ1-2,NA,TGTGCCAGAAGCTATCCGGCCCCGGGTGAGGCCCATGGCTACACCTTC,CARSYPAPGEAHGYTF
once,TRBV6-1,TRBJ2-1,NA,TGTGCCAGCAGTGAAGGGTGGGCGGATGAGCAGTTCTTC,CASSEGWADEQFF
NA,TRBV11-2,TRBJ2-5,TRBD1,TGTGCCAGCAGCTCCCGGACAGGGAAGACCCAGTACTTC,CASSSRTGKTQYF
NA,TRBV11-2,TRBJ1-2,TRBD1,TGTGCCAGCAGCTACCGGGACAGGTCTGGCTACACCTTC,CASSYRDRSGYTF
once,TRBV2,TRBJ1-5,NA,TGTGCCAGCAGTGAAGCTGGGTTGAGACAGACGGGTTTACGGCCCCAGCATTTT,CASSEAGLRQTGLRPQHF
many,TRBV4-1,TRBJ2-2,NA,TGCGCCAGCAGCCAAGTGCCGCACGCGAACACCGGGGAGCTGTTTTTT,CASSQVPHANTGELFF
few,TRBV27,TRBJ2-1,TRBD1,TGTGCCAGCAGTTCCCGGGTGACAGGGGCCCTCGGGAATGAGCAGTTCTTC,CASSSRVTGALGNEQFF
NA,TRBV9,TRBJ2-3,TRBD2,TGTGCCAGCAGCCCAGCGCCCACTAGCGGGAGTCAGGGTACGCAGTATTTT,CASSPAPTSGSQGTQYF
NA,TRBV14,TRBJ2-3,NA,TGTGCCAGCAGCTTGCCCGTGTCGGCAGATACGCAGTATTTT,CASSLPVSADTQYF
NA,TRBV19,TRBJ2-5,TRBD2,TGTGCCAGTAAGAGGGCTAGCGGCCAAGAGACCCAGTACTTC,CASKRASGQETQYF
NA,TRBV5-4,TRBJ2-5,TRBD2,TGTGCCAGCAGCCTCGGGGGGGGGCAAGAGACCCAGTACTTC,CASSLGGGQETQYF
once,TRBV7-3,TRBJ2-7,TRBD1,TGTGCCAGCAGCTTAGGGGGGACAGGTTACGAGCAGTACTTC,CASSLGGTGYEQYF